The entry below describes one T cell receptor beta chain. Its target is not known. The sample belongs to a study of shared clonotypes between healthy human individuals. Study-level information: There were three CD4 naive, three CD4 memory, two CD8 naive and one CD8 memory plates per donor.

CD45RO negativity and positive selection for CCR7 defined naive CD8 cells, a population that excluded terminally differentiated effector memory CD45RA+ cells. Genomic DNA (from each subset) was split evenly across several immunoSEQ plates. Under the authors' procedure: ImmunoSEQ output lacked quality scores and full-length reads, limiting matched filtering. The protocol was immunoSEQ multiplex PCR, while the TCRdb copy is restricted to in-frame clones and leaves out a portion. V and J calls and clone size are those listed in that table; D and trimming were worked out from the DNA. The table lists hundreds of thousands of clones, roughly 98% of them singletons. Germline trimming cut 5 bases from V and 8 bases from J; bases unmatched to any gene: 14. Germline CDR1 and CDR2: SGHVS and FQNEAQ. CDR3 length: 16 amino acids. General study findings and limits: Relative to clonotypes present in all four donors, those not shared had lower generation probabilities.

The receptor comes from a man aged 30-40 years in good health. Sequencing used naive CD8+ T cells sorted from blood. V usage is TRBV7-8 and J usage is TRBJ2-1; 8 nucleotides line up with TRBD2. As DNA, the CDR3 is TGTGCCAGCAGCACCGACTACCGGGCGGGAGGTCATGAGCAGTTCTTC. Translated: CASSTDYRAGGHEQFF.